This T cell receptor (beta chain) was documented in a study of cytomegalovirus exposure and HLA in healthy donors. Across the study: Early on, a data release was issued that held some 85 million unique TCRs from HLA-typed donors. Study findings and constraints: In a later analysis, TCR association rates varied by HLA locus: DRB1 most, HLA-C fewest. Researchers catalogued approximately 160 TCR beta chains as cytomegalovirus-associated. Three chains linked to CMV were shown in vitro to be specific for CMV antigens.

The PCR used 60 Vbeta and 13 Jbeta primers. The assay was immunoSEQ multiplex PCR, and TCRdb's table has in-frame clones only and misses some. The listing contains 70,000 to 80,000 clones. Concerning this clone: Its antigen is still unknown.

This CDR3 contains 14 residues. Germline-derived CDR1 and CDR2 are MNHNS and SASEGT. Sequencing was performed on PBMCs. The origin of this receptor is a man in his forties in good health and CMV-seronegative. The chain joins TRBV6-1 to TRBJ2-5; 7 bases fit TRBD2. The J call may be incorrect, as the DNA end agrees better with TRBJ2-7. The CDR3 here is CASSEGTSSYEQYF. CDR3 nucleotide sequence: TGTGCCAGCAGTGAAGGGACTAGCTCCTACGAGCAGTACTTC.